The clone carrying this T cell receptor beta chain was detected only a few times. Its antigen is undetermined. The PCR made use of 60 Vbeta and 13 Jbeta primers. In the study's own analysis: Later analysis identified some 88 million unique TCR beta chains, about 11 million shared. TCRdb's copy holds only in-frame clones and misses some; the assay was immunoSEQ multiplex PCR. D and trimming were read from the DNA, whereas the V and J calls and clone size are those reported in that table. The sample includes about 96,000 clones, about 70% of them seen just once. The CDR3 is made up of 14 amino acids. The germline V gene has CDR1 MNHNS and CDR2 SASEGT. Trimming cost V 7 bases and J 4 bases; bases outside gene matches: 5. This sample stems from a study of cytomegalovirus exposure and HLA in healthy donors. Study information: An earlier analysis found under 130 million unique TCR beta sequences from 200 million or so T cells. Of the donors genotyped, several hundred in all, around 76% fell in the Caucasian-associated ancestry cluster.

Study-wide results and limits: Indistinguishable V segments, including TRBV6-2 and TRBV6-3, were excluded.

This clonotype was sampled from a female donor in good health and CMV-seropositive. Sequences were obtained from PBMCs. The rearrangement uses TRBV6-1 and TRBJ2-2, with TRBD2 matching 8 bases. CDR3 nucleotide sequence: TGTGCCAGCACTTCCGGGACTAGCACCGGGGAGCTGTTTTTT. It is translated as CASTSGTSTGELFF.